This T cell receptor beta chain was sequenced during a study of cytomegalovirus exposure and HLA in healthy donors. As concerns this clone: At the DNA level, this CDR3 is encoded by other sequences in the same sample as well.

PCR involved 60 Vbeta and 13 Jbeta primers. Measured with immunoSEQ multiplex PCR; TCRdb has only the in-frame clones, and not every one. The repertoire holds roughly 190,000 clones, with about 77% as singletons. Germline assignment: CDR1 LNHDA and CDR2 SQIVND (reference sequence). This CDR3 region has 15 residues. V was trimmed by 2 bases and J by 0 bases, leaving 8 bases between them. The V and J genes are TRBV19 and TRBJ1-5; D ambiguous. The TCR originated in a man under 40 in good health and CMV-seropositive. The sequenced sample consisted of PBMCs. The CDR3 DNA is TGTGCCAGTAGTATACAGGATCTTAGCAATCAGCCCCAGCATTTT. Protein product: CASSIQDLSNQPQHF.